This entry concerns a single T cell receptor beta chain. The data stem from a study of blood T cell repertoires in COVID-19. Looking at the study overall: Researchers got acute and convalescent COVID-19 samples from the United States, Italy and Spain. The cDNA or gDNA used as material had been derived from T cells, B-cell-depleted T cells, or PBMCs.

As processed by the authors: Amplification of reference gene primers was used by the study to estimate nucleated cell counts. The method was immunoSEQ multiplex PCR; TCRdb's version includes in-frame clones alone and lacks a portion of them. V and J calls and clone size are as listed in that table; D and trimming were resolved from the DNA. The top ten clones hold approximately 0.8% of a sample with about 250,000 clones, about nine tenths of them seen once. One Seattle source followed patients from active infection through their disease course. The V gene lost 2 bases and the J gene lost 4 bases, with 12 bases spanning the gap. The germline V gene has CDR1 SGDLS and CDR2 YYNGEE. This CDR3 has 14 amino acids.

Sequenced input: peripheral blood. The receptor's source is a man between 25 and 39 years old with COVID-19, enrolled during active disease. The chain links TRBV9 to TRBJ1-2, with D unclear. The CDR3 reads CASSVDEGRYGYTF. CDR3 in DNA: TGTGCCAGCAGCGTTGATGAGGGCCGCTATGGCTACACCTTC.